Listed below are T cell receptor beta chains from one sample, sequenced in a study of cytomegalovirus exposure and HLA in healthy donors. Clones were sequenced by immunoSEQ multiplex PCR, and TCRdb holds only the in-frame ones, with some missing. The sample carries around 140,000 clones, 70% to 80% recorded once. The sequenced material came from PBMCs. All receptors come from a female donor in good health and CMV-seropositive. Both conserved end residues are part of each CDR3. D genes are given only for firm matches. Not every row has a clone size; where given, it reads once, few, many or a size class.

D gene	clone size	V gene	J gene	CDR3 DNA	CDR3 protein
-	-	TRBV18	TRBJ1-1	TGTGCCAGCTCAGGCGGGTCGAACACTGAAGCTTTCTTT	CASSGGSNTEAFF
-	-	TRBV19	TRBJ2-1	TGTGCCAGTAGTACTGAGACAGGTTTCAATGAGCAGTTCTTC	CASSTETGFNEQFF
-	-	TRBV6-5	TRBJ1-1	TGTGCCAGCAGTACCCTTCGGGGCACTGAAGCTTTCTTT	CASSTLRGTEAFF
TRBD2	-	TRBV25-1	TRBJ2-2	TGTGCCACATCGACTAGCGGGAGGGCCAAGGCCGGGGAGCTGTTTTTT	CATSTSGRAKAGELFF
-	-	TRBV5-4	TRBJ2-1	TGTGCCAGCAGCACCCTTGCCAGTTTTAATGAGCAGTTCTTC	CASSTLASFNEQFF
-	few	TRBV5-1	TRBJ1-4	TGCGCCAGCAGCCGACCGGGGGTTAATGAAAAACTGTTTTTT	CASSRPGVNEKLFF
-	-	TRBV21-1	TRBJ2-7	TGTGCCAGCACCAATAAGACAGGGCCCTACGAGCAGTACTTC	CASTNKTGPYEQYF
TRBD2	-	TRBV13	TRBJ2-5	TGTGCCAGCAGCTTAGTGGTTAGCGGGATCGGTGAGCAGTACTTC	CASSLVVSGIGEQYF
-	-	TRBV27	TRBJ2-1	TGTGCCAGCAGTTTAACAGGGAAAAGTGACCAGTTCTTC	CASSLTGKSDQFF
-	once	TRBV5-1	TRBJ2-3	TGCGCCAGCAGCTTGGCGGGGAGCTCCACAGATACGCAGTATTTT	CASSLAGSSTDTQYF
TRBD2	few	TRBV19	TRBJ2-1	TGTGCCAGTAGTATAGGAGCGGGGGGGAGTAATGAGCAGTTCTTC	CASSIGAGGSNEQFF
TRBD1	-	TRBV7-9	TRBJ1-2	TGTGCCAGCAGCACGGGACAGGGTATCGGCTACACCTTC	CASSTGQGIGYTF
TRBD2	-	TRBV4-1	TRBJ2-7	TGCGCCAGCAGTCGGACTAGCGGGGGGCCCTACGAGCAGTACTTC	CASSRTSGGPYEQYF
-	-	TRBV6-5	TRBJ2-7	TGTGCCAGCAGTTATAATCCCCTAGGGGTCGAGCAGTACTTC	CASSYNPLGVEQYF
-	-	TRBV6-1	TRBJ1-1	TGTGCCAGCAGTGAAGCTGCAGGGTGGGACACTGAAGCTTTCTTT	CASSEAAGWDTEAFF
TRBD1	-	TRBV7-6	TRBJ2-1	TGTGCCAGCAGCTTTGAGTCAGGGGGCTGGAATGAGCAGTTCTTC	CASSFESGGWNEQFF
TRBD2	-	TRBV2	TRBJ2-5	TGTGCCAGCAGTGGACTAGCGGGGGTCCAAGAGACCCAGTACTTC	CASSGLAGVQETQYF
TRBD1	-	TRBV11-2	TRBJ2-5	TGTGCCAGCAGGGACAGGGACACGGAAGAGACCCAGTACTTC	CASRDRDTEETQYF
TRBD2	-	TRBV4-2	TRBJ2-5	TGTGCCAGCAGCCAAGTGAGCGGGGGGGCCTTTGAGACCCAGTACTTC	CASSQVSGGAFETQYF
-	-	TRBV5-1	TRBJ1-1	TGCGCCAGCAGCTTACAGGGCTCTAGCACTGAAGCTTTCTTT	CASSLQGSSTEAFF
TRBD2	-	TRBV5-1	TRBJ2-5	TGCGCCAGCAGCTTGGCGGTAGCGGGGGATCAAGAGACCCAGTACTTC	CASSLAVAGDQETQYF
-	-	TRBV7-9	TRBJ2-7	TGTGCCAGCAGCCTGGGACAGCGGGACGAGCAGTACTTC	CASSLGQRDEQYF
-	-	TRBV4-2	TRBJ2-7	TGTGCCAGCAGTGGAGTGGCAGGGAACCCCTACGAGCAGTACTTC	CASSGVAGNPYEQYF
TRBD1	-	TRBV5-1	TRBJ1-5	TGCGCCAGCAGCCTAGGGACAGGTGGTAGCAATCAGCCCCAGCATTTT	CASSLGTGGSNQPQHF
-	-	TRBV7-2	TRBJ1-1	TGTGCCAGCAGCTCGCCTGGAGGGCGGACTAACACTGAAGCTTTCTTT	CASSSPGGRTNTEAFF